A single TCR beta chain is shown here with its context. Its antigen is not known. This entry is derived from a study of radiotherapy plus CTLA-4 blockade in lung cancer. Study-level information: Among enrolled patients, over 15% responded and about 34% achieved disease control.

The table came from immunoSEQ multiplex PCR; TCRdb's copy has only in-frame clones and leaves some out. The sample yields around 72,000 clones, around 80% seen once. Regarding the study as a whole: TCR clones of tumor origin grew in blood after radiotherapy plus ipilimumab.

V was shortened by 2 bases and J by 5 bases, with 12 bases between the two germline ends. The CDR3 runs to 14 residues. The V gene's germline CDR1 is SGHTA and CDR2 FQGNSA. Sequencing was performed on peripheral blood, taken from a patient treated with radiotherapy plus ipilimumab. This TCR derives from a human donor with non-small cell lung cancer who had a complete response to radiotherapy plus ipilimumab. This sequence joins TRBV7-2 and TRBJ2-5, with a possible D match to TRBD2 (6 bases). CDR3 sequence: CASSLFNSGETQYF. CDR3 DNA sequence: TGTGCCAGCAGCTTATTTAACAGCGGGGAGACCCAGTACTTC.